This T cell receptor (beta chain) comes out of a study of cytomegalovirus exposure and HLA in healthy donors. The data were produced by immunoSEQ multiplex PCR, yet TCRdb's version contains in-frame clones alone and is incomplete. This sample has over 150,000 clones, with around 84% found just once. The CDR3 sequence is 18 residues long. Trimming at V came to 4 bases and at J to 5 bases, leaving 14 bases not matched to a gene. Per germline, CDR1 MGHDK and CDR2 SYGVNS. The sequence came from a woman between 25 and 40 years old in good health and CMV-seropositive. The J gene is TRBJ2-1, the V gene TRBV25-1; 10 nucleotides line up with TRBD1. Sequencing was done on a sample of PBMCs. The CDR3 DNA sequence: TGTGCCAGCAGTGCGGGACAGGGGATGTCCATCCCCCACAATGAGCAGTTCTTC. Its translation: CASSAGQGMSIPHNEQFF.